This note documents a single TCR beta chain sequence. This clonotype was recorded many times. Its specific antigen is unknown. No much larger clonotype is one base removed from it; base qualities were not supplied. The data were produced on an Illumina HiSeq 1500. Using fastp at Q25 and MiXCR, TCRdb reprocessed the public reads and kept productive beta chains. Identical CDR3 protein sequences are pooled into one entry, listed with their most common genes and DNA. This sample comprises around 320,000 distinct CDR3 sequences, more than 9% of them detected only once. 4.3% of the sample is held by the ten biggest clonotypes. This sample was taken from a study of T cell repertoires in cytomegalovirus infection (dated by TCRdb to about 2019). Concerning the study at large: Donor HLA type was relevant to the analysis, as public TCR beta signatures indicated carriage of CMV infection together with the matching HLA type.

The V end loses 5 bases and the J end loses 0 bases, and a stretch of 11 bases separates them. CDR1 and CDR2, per the germline V gene, are MDHEN and SYDVKM. Its CDR3 holds 15 amino acids, cysteine through phenylalanine. Solely the CDR3 DNA is kept, with 45 bases framed from the first base. What the work shows at the level of the full study, not this receptor alone: In the ex vivo response, HLA-C-restricted CMV-specific TCR beta clonotypes were dominant, and in two of eight donors the single most frequent clonotype came from this HLA-C-restricted group. In both this cohort and an independent roughly 360-donor cohort, the cumulative frequency of public TCR beta family members distinguished carriers of CMV infection plus the relevant HLA type.

The chain is encoded by TRBV28 joined to TRBJ2-1, with the D assignment possibly TRBD1 or TRBD2, given 5 matching bases for each. The receptor was isolated from a human donor in good health (CMV status not recorded). Some clones in this sample may be carry-over from other donors' samples. The sequencing input was PBMCs. The DNA sequence is given as TGTGCCAGCAGTCCAATGGGGGTCTCCTACAATGAGCAGTTCTTC. It is translated as CASSPMGVSYNEQFF.